Listed below are T cell receptor beta chains from one sample, sequenced in a study of T cells in Graves' hyperthyroidism and ophthalmopathy. TCRdb processed the multiplex PCR reads anew with MiXCR; each CDR3 protein has one entry. Among some 300,000 distinct CDR3 sequences listed, about 19% were seen once. Sequencing was carried out using blood. Every receptor here comes from a man in his forties or fifties with Graves' ophthalmopathy. The CDR3 runs from the conserved cysteine through the conserved F or W. A D gene is named only where the DNA matches it firmly. Not every row has a clone size; where given, it reads once, few, many or a size class.

D | size | J | V | DNA | CDR3
TRBD1 | - | TRBJ2-7 | TRBV29-1 | TGCAGCGTCGACGGACAGGGTACCTACGAGCAGTACTTC | CSVDGQGTYEQYF
TRBD1 | few | TRBJ2-5 | TRBV9 | TGTGCCAGCAGCGTACGACCCTCGACAGGGAAGGAGACCCAGTACTTC | CASSVRPSTGKETQYF
TRBD2 | many | TRBJ2-4 | TRBV30 | TGTGCCTGGAGTTGGGGACGGGGGGTCAAAAACATTCAGTACTTC | CAWSWGRGVKNIQYF
- | many | TRBJ2-1 | TRBV11-2 | TGTGCCAGCAGCCGCCTCCGGCGGCCTGAGCAGTTCTTC | CASSRLRRPEQFF
- | many | TRBJ1-1 | TRBV27 | TGTGCCAGCAGTTTAAATAGGGCGGGGACTGAAGCTTTCTTT | CASSLNRAGTEAFF
TRBD2 | few | TRBJ2-3 | TRBV29-1 | TGCAGCGTTGTCCCTAGTTTACTAGCGTGGGATACGCAGTATTTT | CSVVPSLLAWDTQYF
- | few | TRBJ2-1 | TRBV5-1 | TGCGCCAGCAGCCATGGACAGATGAATGAGCAGTTCTTC | CASSHGQMNEQFF
TRBD1 | - | TRBJ1-2 | TRBV5-5 | TGTGCCAGCAGCCTACGCTTAAACAGGGGACTAAACTATGGCTACACCTTC | CASSLRLNRGLNYGYTF
- | many | TRBJ2-1 | TRBV20-1 | TGCAGTGCTAGAGTATCTAGCCCTTCGAGGAATGAGCAGTTCTTC | CSARVSSPSRNEQFF
- | few | TRBJ2-3 | TRBV29-1 | TGCAGCGTTGAAAGGGGCATTAATACGCAGTATTTT | CSVERGINTQYF
TRBD2 | many | TRBJ2-1 | TRBV27 | TGTGCCAGCAGCTCCTCTAGCGGGAAAAATGAGCAGTTCTTC | CASSSSSGKNEQFF
- | - | TRBJ2-6 | TRBV2 | TGTGCCAGCAGTGAAAGGATGCCAGGTGGGGCCAACGTCCTGACTTTC | CASSERMPGGANVLTF
TRBD2 | - | TRBJ2-1 | TRBV28 | TGTGCCAGCAGACTAGCGGGAGACCTTGTCAGTGAGCAGTTCTTC | CASRLAGDLVSEQFF
- | many | TRBJ2-1 | TRBV12-3/TRBV12-4 | TGTGCCAGCAGTTTAGCCCGCCCAAACAATGAGCAGTTCTTC | CASSLARPNNEQFF
- | many | TRBJ1-2 | TRBV18 | TGTGCCAGCTCACCAAGCCAGACGACTAACTATGGCTACACCTTC | CASSPSQTTNYGYTF
- | - | TRBJ2-2 | TRBV3-1 | TGTGCCAGCAGCCTAACCGGGGCGGTTACCGGGGAGCTGTTTTTT | CASSLTGAVTGELFF
- | many | TRBJ2-2 | TRBV28 | TGTGCCAGCAGTAACGAACTGGGCGGGGAGCTGTTTTTT | CASSNELGGELFF
TRBD1 | few | TRBJ1-5 | TRBV6-1 | TGTGCCAGCAGTACAGGGGAGGTTCAGCCCCAGCATTTT | CASSTGEVQPQHF
TRBD2 | many | TRBJ2-1 | TRBV5-1 | TGCGCCAGCAGCAGGGCTAGCGGGGAATACAATGAGCAGTTCTTC | CASSRASGEYNEQFF
TRBD2 | many | TRBJ2-5 | TRBV28 | TGTGCCAGCAGTTTCCTAGCGGAAGAGACCCAGTACTTC | CASSFLAEETQYF
TRBD1 | many | TRBJ2-3 | TRBV20-1 | TGCAGTGCTAGGGATCTCGGGGGGGGACAGGGGTTCACAGATACGCAGTATTTT | CSARDLGGGQGFTDTQYF
- | many | TRBJ1-1 | TRBV30 | TGTGCCTGGAGTCTGGGGGGGACAGAAGCTTTCTTT | CAWSLGGTEAFF
- | - | TRBJ2-3 | TRBV28 | TGTGCCAGCAGTTTGGGCGGGACGGGCACAGATACGCAGTATTTT | CASSLGGTGTDTQYF
TRBD1 | few | TRBJ2-1 | TRBV6-2/TRBV6-3 | TGTGCCAGCAGTTATGTGTCAGGGGGCGCTGATAATGAGCAGTTCTTC | CASSYVSGGADNEQFF
- | - | TRBJ1-3 | TRBV3-1 | TGTGCCAGCAGCCAAGGGCTCCGGATATACTCTGGAAACACCATATATTTT | CASSQGLRIYSGNTIYF
TRBD1 | many | TRBJ2-5 | TRBV24-1 | TGTGCCACCAGTGGTGCAGGGGGCGAAGAGACCCAGTACTTC | CATSGAGGEETQYF
- | few | TRBJ1-6 | TRBV6-2/TRBV6-3 | TGTGCCAGCAGTTCGTCTCAGGGACTAGTAAATTCACCCCTCCACTTT | CASSSSQGLVNSPLHF